This TCR beta chain came from a study of read filtering for tumor transcriptome and immune sequencing. Molecular barcoded adaptors covering alpha/delta and beta/gamma chains were used on roughly 400 ng RNA. Via MiXCR, TCRdb re-called the reads, giving one row per CDR3 protein. Among tens of thousands of distinct CDR3 sequences listed, approximately 15% were seen once. The V gene's germline CDR1 is DFQATT and CDR2 SNEGSKA (reference sequence). The CDR3 contains 12 residues. Deletions cut 7 bases from V and 5 bases from J, with 12 bases between. Relative to its sample, this clonotype is medium-sized. No antigen is known for it. Study-wide results and caveats: The sorted CD138-negative fraction was a mixed bone marrow immune population, not purified T cells. Dropping single-read clonotypes raised IR-seq and RNA-seq shared-clonotype correlation. Approximately 82% of IR-seq clonotypes had a single read, yet these held about 3.6% of reads. IR-seq captured clonotypes deeper and more reliably than RNA-seq.

This sequence originates from a donor at least 40 years old with multiple myeloma. The rearrangement joins TRBV20-1 to TRBJ2-1; possible D gene TRBD1, 5 bases. The sample was a population of CD138-negative cells sorted from bone marrow. CDR3 loop: CSEETVNNEQFF. The CDR3 coding sequence is TGCAGTGAAGAGACAGTTAACAATGAGCAGTTCTTC.